This T cell receptor (beta chain) emerged from a study of neurological immune-mediated disorders. This clonotype was found a few times. No antigen is known for it. There are 12 residues in the CDR3. Germline loops: CDR1 MNHEY, CDR2 SVGEGT. V shed 9 bases and J 7 bases; nucleotides not matched to a gene: 8. Points from the study as a whole: Multiple sclerosis was found to have the least TCR clonal expansion, below healthy controls, and HTLV-1-associated myelopathy the most.

It was by 5'RACE with 10-nucleotide random UMIs that the cDNA was made. Via MiXCR, TCRdb re-called the 5' RACE reads, giving one row per CDR3 protein. The table lists 30,000 to 40,000 distinct CDR3 sequences, roughly 3.8% of them singletons. This rearrangement joins TRBV6-2 or TRBV6-3 to TRBJ1-1; 7 nucleotides match TRBD1. The TCR originated in a man aged 30 to 45 with multiple sclerosis. The sample consisted of PBMCs. CDR3: CASQQGYGEAFF. In DNA form, the CDR3 reads TGTGCCAGTCAACAGGGGTATGGTGAAGCTTTCTTT.